This T cell receptor beta chain was sequenced in a study of response to subunit inactivated influenza vaccine (dated by TCRdb to the late 2010s). About the investigation overall: Deep quantitative T cell receptor repertoire profiling was used in the study to track responses to a trivalent subunit inactivated influenza vaccine. What the research found in general, with its limitations: The authors proposed that each seasonal influenza vaccination may bring in only a limited number of new T cells.

In its sample, this clonotype was seen a few times. What antigen it recognizes has not been identified. The input lacks base qualities; no much larger clone sits a single base away. Receptor libraries were prepared by RT-PCR. TCRdb records Illumina HiSeq 2500 as the sequencer. TCRdb redid the processing of the public reads, applying fastp at Q25 and MiXCR, and retained in-frame beta chains. CDR3 protein sequences are deduplicated, and each keeps its most common genes and DNA. Here the sample has 800,000 or so distinct CDR3 sequences; 21% occur a single time. The top ten hold 10% of the sample. V is clipped by 2 bases and J by 2 bases, and the sequence between their germline boundaries is 19 bases long. The CDR1 and CDR2 encoded by the germline V gene are MNHEY and SVGEGT. From the cysteine up to the phenylalanine, the CDR3 has a length of 18 residues. The retained sequence is limited to the CDR3, 54 bases, with the frame set at the first base.

The specimen comprised PBMCs from blood, sampled roughly 5 days after vaccination. The sequence was collected from a man in his forties or fifties who received an inactivated influenza vaccine. Donor details come from another sample of the same person, matched by shared clones. This sequence uses TRBV6-2 or TRBV6-3 and TRBJ2-1; the D assignment is uncertain and may be TRBD1 or TRBD2, with 5 bases supporting each. The bases are TGTGCCAGCAGTTACCCCTCGGCAGCCTCGGGGCCCTACAATGAGCAGTTCTTC. This translates into CASSYPSAASGPYNEQFF.